The 13 T cell receptor beta chains below come from one sample, sequenced in a study of response to subunit inactivated influenza vaccine. MiXCR, run by TCRdb on the RT-PCR reads, gives a single entry per CDR3 protein. The data contain 800,000 or so distinct CDR3 sequences, 21% of them seen just once; the ten biggest clones take up roughly a tenth. The sequencing used PBMCs from blood, collected 4 to 6 days after vaccination. Source of these receptors: a middle-aged man who received an inactivated influenza vaccine.

The chain links TRBV6-6 to TRBJ1-3; D call uncertain. V gave up 4 bases and J gave up 4 bases, with 8 bases separating them. Germline V gene data show CDR1 as MNHNY and CDR2 as SVGAGI (reference sequence). CDR3 size: 13 residues. Here the CDR3 reads CASSSETGNTIYF. CDR3 coding DNA: TGTGCCAGCAGTTCCGAAACAGGAAACACCATATATTTT.

This clonotype has a handful of counts. This sequence joins TRBV30 and TRBJ2-1, with D tentatively TRBD2 (6 bases). Per germline, CDR1 GTSNPN and CDR2 SVGIG (reference sequence). Deletions cut 0 bases from V and 4 bases from J, with 13 bases between. The CDR3 spans 15 residues. CDR3 loop: CAWSVDPGVYNEQFF. CDR3 bases: TGTGCCTGGAGTGTAGATCCGGGGGTATACAATGAGCAGTTCTTC.

The CDR3 coding sequence is TGTGCCAGCAGCCTGAGGCAAGCGGGGGCTTCGAACGGGGAGCTGTTTTTT. Translated: CASSLRQAGASNGELFF. The J gene is TRBJ2-2, the V gene TRBV9, with TRBD2 matching 8 bases. J lost 7 bases, V lost 4 bases, and 15 bases had no gene match. The germline V gene encodes CDR1 SGDLS and CDR2 YYNGEE. There are 17 residues in the CDR3.

This clonotype was seen only a few times. The J gene is TRBJ2-7, the V gene TRBV20-1; tentatively, D is TRBD1 or TRBD2 (5 bases each). CDR1 DFQATT and CDR2 SNEGSKA come from the germline V gene (reference sequence). CDR3 length: 12 amino acids. The CDR3, as DNA: TGCAGGGTGGGGCTAGCTTCCTACGAGCAGTACTTC. Translation gives CRVGLASYEQYF.

This chain joins TRBV12-3 or TRBV12-4 and TRBJ2-2; D is undetermined. The length of the CDR3 is 15 residues. Trimming pared 6 bases from V and 4 bases from J, leaving 15 bases between. The CDR3 DNA is TGTGCCAGCAGCCTCGCACAGTTCCGCACCGGGGAGCTGTTTTTT. This sequence encodes CASSLAQFRTGELFF.

The sample holds a few counts of this clonotype. The genes are TRBV11-2 and TRBJ2-2; no reliable D call. Germline V lookup: CDR1 SGHAT, CDR2 FQNNGV. V lost 5 bases, J lost 4 bases, and 11 bases lay in between. The CDR3 length is 14 residues. The CDR3 loop reads CASSRDGFTGELFF. The DNA for the CDR3 is TGTGCCAGCAGCAGAGACGGGTTCACCGGGGAGCTGTTTTTT.

CDR3 coding DNA: TGTGCCAGCAGCTTATTGGCCGGGACAGGGTACAATGAGCAGTTCTTC. Amino acid sequence: CASSLLAGTGYNEQFF. The chain employs TRBV7-2 and TRBJ2-1; TRBD1 matches 9 bases. The CDR3 runs 16 residues. Germline V CDR1 and CDR2: SGHTA, FQGNSA. V shed 2 bases and J 4 bases; nucleotides not matched to a gene: 6.

The chain links TRBV7-9 to TRBJ2-1; 9 nucleotides align to TRBD2. The CDR3 runs to 14 residues. Losses at the gene ends were 5 bases for V and 8 bases for J; bases not matched to a gene: 7. Germline V gene data show CDR1 as SEHNR and CDR2 as FQNEAQ (reference sequence). The CDR3 DNA is TGTGCCAGCAGCCTTTTAGCGGGAGACGATGAGCAGTTCTTC. It translates to CASSLLAGDDEQFF.

This chain connects TRBV12-3 or TRBV12-4 to TRBJ2-7; D not certain. This CDR3 region has 14 residues. Trimming removed 2 bases from V and 0 bases from J, with 8 bases in between. As DNA, the CDR3 is TGTGCCAGCAGTTTATTACAGACCTCCTACGAGCAGTACTTC. It translates to CASSLLQTSYEQYF.

The chain links TRBV5-1 to TRBJ2-2; 8 positions agree with TRBD1. This CDR3 region has 17 residues. V gave up 7 bases and J gave up 1 base; unmatched junction bases: 12. Per the germline V gene, CDR1 is SGHRS and CDR2 is YFSETQ. The CDR3 DNA reads TGCGCCAGCGGAAGACTCCCCGGACAGGGGAACACCGGGGAGCTGTTTTTT. This encodes CASGRLPGQGNTGELFF. Supplemented by reference TRBV5-1 and TRBJ2-2, the full variable domain reads KAGVTQTPRYLIKTRGQQVTLSCSPISGHRSVSWYQQTPGQGLQFLFEYFSETQRNKGNFPGRFSGRQFSNSRSEMNVSTLELGDSALYLCASGRLPGQGNTGELFFGEGSRLTVL.

This clonotype appeared a few times. V usage is TRBV7-2 and J usage is TRBJ2-5; 8 bases are a match to TRBD2. Trimming cost V 2 bases and J 3 bases; bases outside gene matches: 2. CDR3 length: 14 amino acids. Germline loops: CDR1 SGHTA, CDR2 FQGNSA. The CDR3 protein is CASSLLGLEETQYF. The CDR3 coding sequence is TGTGCCAGCAGCTTATTGGGACTAGAAGAGACCCAGTACTTC.

The gene calls are TRBV11-2 and TRBJ2-3; a weak D match, TRBD2 (6 bases). Between the trimmed V and J ends, which lost 1 base and 10 bases, there was a span of 18 bases. Per the germline V gene, CDR1 is SGHAT and CDR2 is FQNNGV. The CDR3 extends over 15 amino acids. CDR3 loop: CASSLVSSGIGSQYF. Here the CDR3 DNA reads TGTGCCAGCAGCTTAGTTAGTAGCGGTATTGGGTCGCAGTATTTT.

V usage is TRBV25-1 and J usage is TRBJ1-2; a possible D gene is TRBD1 (5 bases). The CDR3 extends over 11 amino acids. The germline CDR1 and CDR2 sequences are MGHDK and SYGVNS. With 10 bases removed from V and 5 bases from J, the gap between germline ends came to 11 bases. Written as DNA, the CDR3 is TGTGCCACCTGGGAGGGGTATGGCTACACCTTC. It codes for CATWEGYGYTF.